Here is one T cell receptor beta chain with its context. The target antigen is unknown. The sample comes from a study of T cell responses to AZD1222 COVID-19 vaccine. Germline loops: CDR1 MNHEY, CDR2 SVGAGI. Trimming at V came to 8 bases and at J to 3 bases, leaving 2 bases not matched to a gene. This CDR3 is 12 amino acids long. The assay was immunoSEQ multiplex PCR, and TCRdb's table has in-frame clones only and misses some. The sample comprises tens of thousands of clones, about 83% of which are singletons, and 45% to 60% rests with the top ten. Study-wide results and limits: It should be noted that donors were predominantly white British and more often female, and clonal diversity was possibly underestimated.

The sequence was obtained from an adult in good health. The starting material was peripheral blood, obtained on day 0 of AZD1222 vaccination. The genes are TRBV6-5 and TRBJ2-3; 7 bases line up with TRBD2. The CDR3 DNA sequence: TGTGCCAGCGGGGGGGGTACAGATACGCAGTATTTT. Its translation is CASGGGTDTQYF.